This TCR beta chain stems from a study of early T cells in non-severe SARS-CoV-2 infection. At the level of the study: With bulk RNA from unsorted whole blood as input, sequencing yielded unpaired chains. Broader study findings: Private and CD4 specificities were missed by VDJdb matching, which favored anti-spike CD8 responses.

Individual cDNA molecules each received unique molecular identifiers attached to them. TCRdb redid the calling of the 5' RACE reads with MiXCR, one entry per CDR3 protein. The repertoire has tens of thousands of distinct CDR3 sequences, approximately 12% of them found once; the top ten carry 9.1%. This clonotype was detected many times. What it binds is not known. V gave up 6 bases and J gave up 5 bases; unmatched junction bases: 5. The CDR3 is 13 residues long. Germline-derived CDR1 and CDR2 are KGHSH and LQKENI. The genes are TRBV18 and TRBJ1-1; 8 nucleotides align to TRBD1. This sequence originates from an adult who was a healthcare worker with PCR-confirmed SARS-CoV-2 infection or an uninfected control (not recorded which). The sample comprised whole blood. CDR3 in amino acids: CASSLGTGTEAFF. CDR3 sequence (DNA): TGTGCCAGCTCCCTTGGGACAGGAACTGAAGCTTTCTTT.